Sequencing of this T cell receptor beta chain was carried out in a study of T-cell memory formation after mild COVID-19. Whole-study findings and limits: Pre-infection memory already had some responding clones, implying cross-reactive memory joined. Those CD4+ clones that contracted were mainly in CM and EM (CD8+ ones in EMRA). SARS-CoV-2 specificity was not confirmed for second-wave clones peaking on day 37. Whereas later expanders leaned CD4+, clones contracting day 15 to 85 showed a balanced CD4/CD8 makeup.

TCRdb processed the 5' RACE reads anew with MiXCR; each CDR3 protein has one entry. Of roughly 340,000 distinct CDR3 sequences in the sample, less than 20% were seen once. On this clonotype: What it binds is unknown.

The sample consisted of PBMCs or a T cell subset sorted from them (not recorded which). This clonotype was obtained from a man between 18 and 35 years old who had mild COVID-19 (a few samples of this study predate the infection). Cell type and time point are not known.

This CDR3 is CASSPPGGRQGLSTGELFF. The CDR3 DNA reads TGCGCCAGCAGCCCCCCCGGAGGTCGGCAGGGGCTTTCCACCGGGGAGCTGTTTTTT. This chain joins TRBV4-1 and TRBJ2-2, with D tentatively TRBD1 (6 bases). Trimming stripped 4 bases from V and 4 bases from J, with 25 bases between. The CDR3 consists of 19 residues. CDR1 is MGHRA, CDR2 YSYEKL, per germline.